Sequencing of this TCR beta chain was carried out in a study of T cell responses to AZD1222 COVID-19 vaccine. This clone showed up just a few times. Sequencing used immunoSEQ multiplex PCR; TCRdb keeps in-frame clones, though not all of them. The sample comprises tens of thousands of clones, under 90% of which are singletons, and about 2.2% rests with the top ten. The CDR3 covers 12 residues. CDR1 SEHNR and CDR2 FQNEAQ come from the germline V gene (reference sequence). V shed 4 bases and J shed 0 bases, with 4 bases lying between them. Sequenced here: peripheral blood, sampled on day 0 of AZD1222 vaccination. V is TRBV7-9 and J is TRBJ2-7; D remains unclear. The clonotype comes from an adult in good health. CDR3 nucleotides: TGTGCCAGCAGCTCCAGCTCCTACGAGCAGTACTTC. It is translated as CASSSSSYEQYF. Full variable domain (remainder filled in from reference TRBV7-9 and TRBJ2-7): DTGVSQNPRHKITKRGQNVTFRCDPISEHNRLYWYRQTLGQGPEFLTYFQNEAQLEKSRLLSDRFSAERPKGSFSTLEIQRTEQGDSAMYLCASSSSSYEQYFGPGTRLTVT.